Below are 4 T cell receptor beta chains sequenced from a single sample in a study of T cells after yellow fever vaccination (dated by TCRdb to 2018 to 2020). The sample's treatment or condition label is to be understood as: live attenuated yellow fever vaccine strain. The library was generated by 5' RACE. The reads were generated on an Illumina NovaSeq 6000. TCRdb's own reprocessing of the public reads used fastp at Q25 and MiXCR and kept productive beta chains. Merged by CDR3 protein, the rows form single entries marked with the most common genes and DNA. The table for this sample lists about 320,000 distinct CDR3 sequences; roughly 10% of them were counted only once. The top ten clonotypes cover less than 3.5% of the sample. The sample was CD4+ T cells sorted from PBMCs, taken 45 days after the yellow fever booster vaccination. The receptor set was obtained from a man younger than 35 who received the YFV17D yellow fever vaccine.

This clonotype has a count of ten or more. The chain couples TRBV7-9 to TRBJ2-3; no clear D. Germline V CDR1 and CDR2: SEHNR, FQNEAQ (reference sequence). Trimming left V 5 bases short and J 2 bases short, with 11 bases between. The CDR3 covers 14 residues. CDR3 DNA: TGTGCCAGCAGCACCCCTCTACTCACAGATACGCAGTATTTT. Amino acid sequence: CASSTPLLTDTQYF. Complete variable domain (other parts from reference TRBV7-9 and TRBJ2-3): DTGVSQNPRHKITKRGQNVTFRCDPISEHNRLYWYRQTLGQGPEFLTYFQNEAQLEKSRLLSDRFSAERPKGSFSTLEIQRTEQGDSAMYLCASSTPLLTDTQYFGPGTRLTVL.

The rearrangement links TRBV5-1 to TRBJ2-3, with D unclear. Trimming took 7 bases from V and 6 from J, leaving 12 bases between them. The CDR3 has 12 amino acids. Germline CDR1 reads SGHRS; CDR2 reads YFSETQ. DNA of the CDR3: TGCGCCAGCTTTGGCCAGCCGGATACGCAGTATTTT. It codes for CASFGQPDTQYF.

In its sample, this clonotype was seen a few times. The rearrangement uses TRBV7-9 and TRBJ2-3; D is unclear. Per germline, CDR1 SEHNR and CDR2 FQNEAQ (reference sequence). Deletions cut 1 base from V and 2 bases from J, with 7 bases between. The CDR3 contains 14 residues. The CDR3 loop reads CASSLGTATDTQYF. CDR3 nucleotides: TGTGCCAGCAGCTTAGGTACAGCCACAGATACGCAGTATTTT.

This clonotype has just a few counts. J is TRBJ1-5 and V is TRBV6-5; D not certain. Trimming cost V 6 bases and J 1 base, with 7 bases left between them. CDR3 length: 13 amino acids. Per the germline V gene, CDR1 is MNHEY and CDR2 is SVGAGI. Here the CDR3 reads CASRGSSNQPQHF. The DNA of the CDR3 is TGTGCCAGCAGGGGGTCCAGCAATCAGCCCCAGCATTTT.